Below, 21 T cell receptor beta chains from the same sample are listed, as sequenced in a study of cytomegalovirus exposure and HLA in healthy donors. In the PCR, 60 Vbeta and 13 Jbeta primers were used. Clones were read by immunoSEQ multiplex PCR, and TCRdb kept only the in-frame ones, dropping some. Among more than 100,000 clones listed, almost 80% were seen once. The source material was PBMCs. The source is a man between 50 and 59 years old in good health and CMV-seropositive.

The J gene is TRBJ1-2, the V gene TRBV23-1; D remains unclear. TRBV23-1 is labeled an ORF, and its function is uncertain. The V and J ends lost 2 bases and 3 bases respectively, with 10 bases between them. This CDR3 has 14 residues. The CDR3 sequence is CASSQGRAYYGYTF. The CDR3 nucleotides are TGCGCCAGCAGTCAAGGGAGGGCCTACTATGGCTACACCTTC.

This chain joins TRBV7-2 and TRBJ1-5; D is perhaps TRBD1 (5 bases). CDR3 length equals 15 residues. Germline V gene lookup returns CDR1 SGHTA and CDR2 FQGNSA. V lost 4 bases to trimming and J lost 0 bases, with 10 bases between them. CDR3 nucleotide sequence: TGTGCCAGCAGCTCACAGGCTTCTAGCAATCAGCCCCAGCATTTT. Its translation: CASSSQASSNQPQHF.

This chain connects TRBV28 to TRBJ2-3; 9 nucleotides match TRBD1. Trimming at V came to 5 bases and at J to 6 bases, leaving 9 bases not matched to a gene. The CDR3 is 15 residues long. Germline values: CDR1 MDHEN, CDR2 SYDVKM. DNA of the CDR3: TGTGCCAGCAGTCCATACAGGGGGCGCCTGGATACGCAGTATTTT. It encodes CASSPYRGRLDTQYF.

The chain carries TRBV28 and TRBJ2-1; TRBD1 aligns across 9 bases. V was pared by 6 bases and J by 6 bases, with 6 bases of the junction left unmatched. This CDR3 has 14 residues. CDR1 and CDR2 (germline): MDHEN, SYDVKM. CDR3 loop: CASRLQGAANEQFF. The CDR3 DNA reads as TGTGCCAGCAGGTTACAGGGGGCGGCCAATGAGCAGTTCTTC.

The gene calls are TRBV18 and TRBJ1-4, with 8 bases identical to TRBD1. Germline V lookup: CDR1 KGHSH, CDR2 LQKENI. The length of the CDR3 is 15 residues. The V gene end was trimmed by 2 bases and the J gene end by 8 bases; junction bases not matched to a gene: 7. The CDR3 DNA sequence: TGTGCCAGCTCACCAAGTCAGGGGGCAGGAGAAAAACTGTTTTTT. This sequence encodes CASSPSQGAGEKLFF.

The chain links TRBV10-3 to TRBJ2-2, with D hard to call. The CDR3 has 15 residues. The germline CDR1 and CDR2 sequences are ENHRY and SYGVKD. The germline V and J ends were trimmed by 6 bases and 0 bases, with 11 bases remaining between them. CDR3 sequence: CAISPRQSNTGELFF. The CDR3 DNA sequence: TGTGCCATCAGCCCCAGGCAGTCGAACACCGGGGAGCTGTTTTTT.

This chain links TRBV10-1 with TRBJ2-1, with D possibly TRBD2 on 5 matching bases. Looked up from germline, CDR1 is WNHNN and CDR2 is SYGVQD (reference sequence). The CDR3 covers 14 residues. The ends were cut back, 2 bases at V and 3 bases at J, with 8 bases in the middle. CDR3 region: CASSEKLDYNEQFF. The CDR3 region has the DNA TGCGCCAGCAGTGAGAAACTAGACTACAATGAGCAGTTCTTC.

Note on this clone: One end of the junction varies from germline; a read error may be responsible. The rearrangement links TRBV7-9 to TRBJ1-1; TRBD1 agrees at 8 bases. CDR3 length: 15 amino acids. Germline lookup yields CDR1 SEHNR and CDR2 FQNEAQ (reference sequence). The CDR3 sequence: CSSSSDGQGGAEAFF. CDR3 coding DNA: TGTTCCAGCAGCTCGGACGGACAGGGTGGAGCTGAAGCTTTCTTT.

The chain has TRBV7-2 and TRBJ2-7, with 9 bases fitting TRBD2. The CDR3 runs to 15 residues. CDR1 is SGHTA, CDR2 FQGNSA, per germline. V gave up 3 bases and J gave up 1 base; unmatched junction bases: 4. CDR3 in amino acids: CASSLSSGDSYEQYF. CDR3 bases: TGTGCCAGCAGCTTGTCTAGCGGGGATTCCTACGAGCAGTACTTC.

The rearrangement uses TRBV19 and TRBJ2-1; 7 bases map to TRBD2. Germline loops: CDR1 LNHDA, CDR2 SQIVND (reference sequence). This CDR3 comprises 17 residues. The V and J ends lost 6 bases and 1 base, in that order; junction bases with no gene match: 12. The CDR3 DNA follows: TGTGCCAGTAGCCCCATTGGCGGGAGCAAGTCCTACAATGAGCAGTTCTTC. Translating gives CASSPIGGSKSYNEQFF.

V and J are TRBV10-3 and TRBJ2-7; 13 bases match TRBD2. V lost 6 bases to trimming and J lost 3 bases; unmatched junction nucleotides: 5. Germline V lookup: CDR1 ENHRY, CDR2 SYGVKD. This CDR3 has 15 amino acids. CDR3 nucleotides: TGTGCCATCAGCGGACTAGCGGGAGTGAACTACGAGCAGTACTTC. Encoded protein: CAISGLAGVNYEQYF.

Notes on this clone: Other DNA sequences in the sample encode the same CDR3. The genes are TRBV6-5 and TRBJ2-3; 11 bases are a match to TRBD2. The CDR3 spans 16 residues. The V and J ends lost 2 bases and 2 bases, in that order; junction bases with no gene match: 3. CDR1 is MNHEY, CDR2 SVGAGI, per germline. CDR3 amino acids: CASSYGTSGSTDTQYF. Here the CDR3 DNA reads TGTGCCAGCAGTTACGGGACTAGCGGCTCCACAGATACGCAGTATTTT.

This chain uses TRBV29-1 with TRBJ2-1; D ambiguous. Trimming left V 4 bases short and J 9 bases short, with 10 bases between. Looked up from germline, CDR1 is SQVTM and CDR2 is ANQGSEA. CDR3 length: 11 residues. CDR3 DNA: TGCAGCGTTGTGGCAGTTGGTGAGCAGTTCTTC. Its protein product is CSVVAVGEQFF.

The chain carries TRBV6-5 and TRBJ2-2; 15 bases align to TRBD2. Germline assignment: CDR1 MNHEY and CDR2 SVGAGI. The J segment lost 7 bases and the V segment lost 2 bases, leaving 2 bases of the junction unmatched. The CDR3 runs to 16 residues. CDR3 protein: CASSYGLAGGGGELFF. The CDR3 DNA follows: TGTGCCAGCAGTTACGGACTAGCGGGAGGGGGCGGGGAGCTGTTTTTT.

The J gene is TRBJ2-1, the V gene TRBV6-5; TRBD2 aligns across 12 bases. Trimming took 5 bases from V and 6 from J; bases not matched to a gene: 5. The CDR3 sequence is 15 residues long. Per germline, CDR1 MNHEY and CDR2 SVGAGI. The CDR3 DNA reads as TGTGCCAGCAGTATCCGGACTAGCGGGACCAATGAGCAGTTCTTC. This gives the protein CASSIRTSGTNEQFF.

This chain connects TRBV5-1 to TRBJ2-1, with 12 bases fitting TRBD2. The V gene's germline CDR1 is SGHRS and CDR2 YFSETQ. V lost 2 bases to trimming and J lost 7 bases; unmatched junction nucleotides: 10. The CDR3 spans 17 residues. This chain's CDR3 is CASSFDYGTSGWNEQFF. The CDR3 DNA reads TGCGCCAGCAGCTTTGACTACGGGACTAGCGGGTGGAATGAGCAGTTCTTC.

The J gene is TRBJ1-5, the V gene TRBV7-2; 7 bases fit TRBD1. V gave up 3 bases and J gave up 7 bases; unmatched junction bases: 9. The CDR3 is made up of 15 amino acids. The V gene's germline CDR1 is SGHTA and CDR2 FQGNSA. CDR3 sequence: CASSLETGAAQPQHF. DNA of the CDR3: TGTGCCAGCAGCTTGGAAACAGGGGCGGCGCAGCCCCAGCATTTT.

The V gene is TRBV27, the J gene TRBJ2-2; TRBD1 matches at 8 bases. The CDR3 spans 15 residues. V shed 5 bases and J 1 base; nucleotides not matched to a gene: 3. Germline lookup yields CDR1 MNHEY and CDR2 SMNVEV (reference sequence). The CDR3 DNA is TGTGCCAGCAGTCCGGGACAGGTGAACACCGGGGAGCTGTTTTTT. As protein: CASSPGQVNTGELFF.

A single count supports this clone. A read error may produce the germline difference seen at one junction end. This chain joins TRBV7-2 and TRBJ2-7; 7 nucleotides agree with TRBD2. The CDR3 loop spans 13 amino acids. CDR1 and CDR2 (germline): SGHTA, FQGNSA. Here the CDR3 reads CASSLALLAPVNF. CDR3 DNA sequence: TGTGCCAGCAGCTTAGCCCTACTAGCGCCGGTGAACTTC. The full variable domain, rest sourced from reference TRBV7-2 and TRBJ2-7, is GAGVSQSPSNKVTEKGKDVELRCDPISGHTALYWYRQSLGQGLEFLIYFQGNSAPDKSGLPSDRFSAERTGGSVSTLTIQRTQQEDSAVYLCASSLALLAPVNFGPGTRLTVT.

The chain uses TRBV11-3 and TRBJ2-1; no clear D. V shed 5 bases and J shed 0 bases, with 11 bases lying between them. CDR1 and CDR2 (germline): SGHNT, YENEEA. This CDR3 is built from 15 residues. The CDR3 is CASSRRRSSYNEQFF. The CDR3 nucleotides are TGTGCCAGCAGCCGACGACGGAGCTCCTACAATGAGCAGTTCTTC.

This chain uses TRBV7-8 with TRBJ1-4; D unclear. Looked up from germline, CDR1 is SGHVS and CDR2 is FQNEAQ. This CDR3 contains 13 residues. The V end was cut by 4 bases, the J end by 8 bases, with 11 bases between. The CDR3 nucleotides are TGTGCCAGCAGCTCCCGGGATAGAGAAAAACTGTTTTTT. This translates into CASSSRDREKLFF. Complete variable domain (other parts from reference TRBV7-8 and TRBJ1-4): GAGVSQSPRYKVAKRGQDVALRCDPISGHVSLFWYQQALGQGPEFLTYFQNEAQLDKSGLPSDRFFAERPEGSVSTLKIQRTQQEDSAVYLCASSSRDREKLFFGSGTQLSVL.